The TCR beta chain described here comes from a study of cytomegalovirus exposure and HLA in healthy donors. Study-wide context: HLA-typed donors were the source of 83 million or so unique TCRs, which an early data release held.

This clone was seen a handful of times. The antigen remains unidentified. In the PCR, 60 Vbeta and 13 Jbeta primers were used. Libraries were prepared by immunoSEQ multiplex PCR; TCRdb keeps only in-frame clonotypes and omits some of them. The table records under 200,000 clones, roughly 79% of them present only once. Donors sampled were nominally healthy, though unrecorded immune exposures were likely. Study conclusions and caveats: Across HLA loci, a later analysis found differing TCR association rates, with DRB1 most and HLA-C fewest.

The source is a woman in her 30s in good health and CMV-seropositive. Sequenced: PBMCs.

The CDR3 DNA follows: TGTGCCATCAGAGCTACAGGGAGAGGAACTGAAGCTTTCTTT. Translating gives CAIRATGRGTEAFF. V gene TRBV10-3 combines with J gene TRBJ1-1, with D tentatively TRBD1 (6 bases). The CDR3 is made up of 14 amino acids. Germline V gene lookup returns CDR1 ENHRY and CDR2 SYGVKD. The ends were cut back, 6 bases at V and 5 bases at J, with 16 bases in the middle.